The entry below describes one T cell receptor (beta chain). What it recognizes is unknown. The junction differs from germline at one of its ends, possibly a read error. These data belong to a study of T cell repertoires in cytomegalovirus infection. Whole-study findings and limits: Predominance within the ex vivo response was attributable to HLA-C-restricted CMV-specific TCR beta clonotypes. Public TCR beta family frequency separated CMV-and-HLA carriers, including in an independent cohort.

Via MiXCR, TCRdb re-called the reads, giving one row per CDR3 protein. The sample contains approximately 750,000 distinct CDR3 sequences, 35% to 45% of which appear only once. The germline gives CDR1 MNHEY, CDR2 SMNVEV (reference sequence). The CDR3 runs to 12 residues. The chain joins TRBV27 to TRBJ2-1, with 8 bases identical to TRBD2. The receptor was isolated from a human donor in good health (CMV status not recorded). Some clones in this sample may be carry-over from other donors' samples. The sample consisted of PBMCs. Here the CDR3 DNA reads TGTGCCAGCAGTAAACTAGCGGATAATGCGTTATTC. Protein sequence: CASSKLADNALF.